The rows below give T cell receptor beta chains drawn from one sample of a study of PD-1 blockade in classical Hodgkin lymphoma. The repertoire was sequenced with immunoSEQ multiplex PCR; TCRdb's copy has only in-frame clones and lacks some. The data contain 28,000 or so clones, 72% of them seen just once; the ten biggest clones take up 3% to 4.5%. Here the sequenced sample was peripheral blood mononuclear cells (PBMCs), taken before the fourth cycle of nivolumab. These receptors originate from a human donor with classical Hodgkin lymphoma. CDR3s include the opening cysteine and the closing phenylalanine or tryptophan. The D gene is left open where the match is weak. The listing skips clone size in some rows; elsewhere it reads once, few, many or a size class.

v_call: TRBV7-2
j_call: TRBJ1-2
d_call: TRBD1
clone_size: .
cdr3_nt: TGTGCCAGCACCATCAGGGGGATCTATGGCTACACCTTC
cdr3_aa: CASTIRGIYGYTF

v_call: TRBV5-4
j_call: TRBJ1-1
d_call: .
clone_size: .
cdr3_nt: TGTGCCAGCAGCCCGGGCGGTGGAGGAAACACTGAAGCTTTCTTT
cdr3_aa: CASSPGGGGNTEAFF

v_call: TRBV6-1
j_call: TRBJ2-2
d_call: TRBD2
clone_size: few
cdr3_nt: TGTGCCAGCAGGTGGACTAGCGGGAATTCCGGGGAGCTGTTTTTT
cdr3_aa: CASRWTSGNSGELFF

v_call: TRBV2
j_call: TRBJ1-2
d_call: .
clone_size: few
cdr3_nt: TGTGCCAGCAGCGGCAGGGTCTATGGCTACACCTTC
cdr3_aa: CASSGRVYGYTF

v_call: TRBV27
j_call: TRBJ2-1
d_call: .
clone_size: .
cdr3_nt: TGTGCCAGCAGTTTTCCGGGGGCCTACAATGAGCAGTTCTTC
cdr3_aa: CASSFPGAYNEQFF

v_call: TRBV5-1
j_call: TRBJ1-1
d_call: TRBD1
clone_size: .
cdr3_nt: TGCGCCAGCAGCTTGACAGGGGTAACTGAAGCTTTCTTT
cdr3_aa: CASSLTGVTEAFF

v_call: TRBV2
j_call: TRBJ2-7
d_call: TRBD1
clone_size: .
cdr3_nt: TGTGCCAGCATTTTCTCTCCAGGGGGCGTATACGAGCAGTACTTC
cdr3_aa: CASIFSPGGVYEQYF

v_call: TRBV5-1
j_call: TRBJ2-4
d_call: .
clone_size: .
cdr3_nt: TGCGCCAGCAGTCCCGGTCTCGCATCGGGGCCCAAAAACATTCAGTACTTC
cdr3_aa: CASSPGLASGPKNIQYF

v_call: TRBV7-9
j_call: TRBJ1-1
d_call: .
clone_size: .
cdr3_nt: TGTGCCAGCATCATAACTGGGGGAGGCACTGAAGCTTTCTTT
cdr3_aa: CASIITGGGTEAFF

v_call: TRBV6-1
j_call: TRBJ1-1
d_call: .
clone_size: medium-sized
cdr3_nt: TGTGCCAGCAGTGTTTTCAACTCGGGGGAGAGCACTGAAGCTTTCTTT
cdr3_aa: CASSVFNSGESTEAFF

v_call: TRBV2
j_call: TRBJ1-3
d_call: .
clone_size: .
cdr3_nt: TGTGCCAGCAGTCCGTGGACCCTACGCTCTGGAAACACCATATATTTT
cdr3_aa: CASSPWTLRSGNTIYF

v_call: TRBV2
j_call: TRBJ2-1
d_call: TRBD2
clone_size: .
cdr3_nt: TGTGCCAGCAGTAGTGCCGAGCGGGAGTTGAGTGAGCAGTTCTTC
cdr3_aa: CASSSAERELSEQFF

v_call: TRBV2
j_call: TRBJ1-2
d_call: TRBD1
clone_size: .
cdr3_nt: TGTGCCAGCCGAGGAGGGGGCGCCTATAGCTATGGCTACACCTTC
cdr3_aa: CASRGGGAYSYGYTF

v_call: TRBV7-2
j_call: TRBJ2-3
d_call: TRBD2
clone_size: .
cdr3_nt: TGTGCCAGCAGCTTAGGCGGGGGGGCATCAGATACGCAGTATTTT
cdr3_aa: CASSLGGGASDTQYF

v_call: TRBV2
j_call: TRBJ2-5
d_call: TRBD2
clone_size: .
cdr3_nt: TGTGCCAGCAGTAGCCGACTAGCGGGGGGCCGTACGGGGACCCAGTACTTC
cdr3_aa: CASSSRLAGGRTGTQYF

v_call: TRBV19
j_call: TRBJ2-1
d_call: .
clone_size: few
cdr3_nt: TGTGCCAGTAGTATAGACCCCCGGAGAATCTCCTACAATGAGCAGTTCTTC
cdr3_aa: CASSIDPRRISYNEQFF

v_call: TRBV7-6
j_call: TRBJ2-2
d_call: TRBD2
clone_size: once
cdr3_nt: TGTGCCAGCAGCTTAGGGCTAGCGGGACGTTCGAACACCGGGGAGCTGTTTTTT
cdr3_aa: CASSLGLAGRSNTGELFF

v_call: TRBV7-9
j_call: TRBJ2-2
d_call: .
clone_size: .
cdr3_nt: TGTGCCAGCAGCTTAGGGTGGGACAGTCTACCGGGGGACACCGGGGAGCTGTTTTTT
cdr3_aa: CASSLGWDSLPGDTGELFF

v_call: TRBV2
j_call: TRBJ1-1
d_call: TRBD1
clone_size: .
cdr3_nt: TGTGCCAGCCAGGGGGTAGGGGACACTGAAGCTTTCTTT
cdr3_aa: CASQGVGDTEAFF

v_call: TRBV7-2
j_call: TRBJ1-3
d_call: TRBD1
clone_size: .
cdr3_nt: TGTGCCAGCGATCAACCGGGACAGGGAAACACCATATATTTT
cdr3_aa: CASDQPGQGNTIYF

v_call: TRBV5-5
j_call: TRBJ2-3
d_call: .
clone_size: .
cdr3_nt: TGTGCCAGCCTCCCGGGCACAGATACGCAGTATTTT
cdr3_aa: CASLPGTDTQYF

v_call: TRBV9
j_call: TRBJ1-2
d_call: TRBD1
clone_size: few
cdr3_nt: TGTGCCAGCAGCGCGGGACAGGGGGACTATGGCTACACCTTC
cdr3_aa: CASSAGQGDYGYTF

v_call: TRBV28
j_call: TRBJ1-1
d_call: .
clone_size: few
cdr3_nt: TGTGCCAGCAGTTTATCCGGGACTGAAGCTTTCTTT
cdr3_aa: CASSLSGTEAFF

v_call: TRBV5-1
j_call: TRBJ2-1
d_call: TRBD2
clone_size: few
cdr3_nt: TGCGCCAGCAGCTTGCCGAGCGGGAGGGCCCGGGATGAGCAGTTCTTC
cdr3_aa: CASSLPSGRARDEQFF

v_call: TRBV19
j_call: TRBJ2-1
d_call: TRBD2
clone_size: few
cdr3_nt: TGTGCCAGTAGTATGAGCGGGGGATTATACAATGAGCAGTTCTTC
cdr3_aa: CASSMSGGLYNEQFF

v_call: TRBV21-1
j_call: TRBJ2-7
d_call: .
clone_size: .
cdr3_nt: TGTGCCACCGACTTGGAGGGTGTAAGACTTTACGAGCAGTACTTC
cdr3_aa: CATDLEGVRLYEQYF

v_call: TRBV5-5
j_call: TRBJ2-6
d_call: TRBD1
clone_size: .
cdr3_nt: TGTGCCAGCAGCGCGTCCTCCGGGACAGGGGGCGCTGGGGCCAACGTCCTGACTTTC
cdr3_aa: CASSASSGTGGAGANVLTF

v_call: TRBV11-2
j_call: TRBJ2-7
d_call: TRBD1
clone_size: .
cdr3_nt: TGTGCCAGCAGCGTAGGCGGACAGGGCTACGAGCAGTACTTC
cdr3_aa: CASSVGGQGYEQYF

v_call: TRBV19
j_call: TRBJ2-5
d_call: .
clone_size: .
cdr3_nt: TGTGCCAGTAGAAGAAGAGGGCAGGGTCGCGAGACCCAGTACTTC
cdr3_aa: CASRRRGQGRETQYF

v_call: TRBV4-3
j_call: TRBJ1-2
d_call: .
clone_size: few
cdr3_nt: TGCGCCAGCAGCCAGAACGCGCCGGGGCTGAGCTATGGCTACACCTTC
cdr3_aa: CASSQNAPGLSYGYTF

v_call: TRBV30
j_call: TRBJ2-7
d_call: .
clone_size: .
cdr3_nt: TGTGCCTGGAGTGTACCGGAACGGGGCTACGGCCAGTACTTC
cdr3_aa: CAWSVPERGYGQYF

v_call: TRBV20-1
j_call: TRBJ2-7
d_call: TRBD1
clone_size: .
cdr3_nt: TGCAGTGCTTGGACAGGTAGCGAGCAGTACTTC
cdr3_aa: CSAWTGSEQYF

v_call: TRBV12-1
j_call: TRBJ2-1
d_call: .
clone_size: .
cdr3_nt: TGTGCCAGCAGCTTGAAAAGTAGGGAGCGGGAGGGGCATGAGCAGTTCTTC
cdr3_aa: CASSLKSREREGHEQFF

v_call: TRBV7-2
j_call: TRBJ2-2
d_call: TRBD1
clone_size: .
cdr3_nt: TGTGCCAGCAGCATGAAGGGGACAGGGGTTACGAACACCGGGGAGCTGTTTTTT
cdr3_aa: CASSMKGTGVTNTGELFF

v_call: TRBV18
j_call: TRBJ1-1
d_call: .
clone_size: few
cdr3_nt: TGTGCCAGCTCACCAATGAACACTGAAGCTTTCTTT
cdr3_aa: CASSPMNTEAFF

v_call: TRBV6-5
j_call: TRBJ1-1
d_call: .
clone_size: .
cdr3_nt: TGTGCCAGCAGCGGCGGTCCGAACACTGAAGCTTTCTTT
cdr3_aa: CASSGGPNTEAFF

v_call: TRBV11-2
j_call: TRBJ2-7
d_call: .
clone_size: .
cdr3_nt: TGTGCCAGCAGCTTAGGTAGGATGGAGCAGTACTTC
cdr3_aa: CASSLGRMEQYF

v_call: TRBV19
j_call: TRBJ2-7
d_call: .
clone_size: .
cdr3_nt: TGTGCCAGTAGTCCTCAGTTAGGGGCCTACGAGCAGTACTTC
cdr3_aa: CASSPQLGAYEQYF

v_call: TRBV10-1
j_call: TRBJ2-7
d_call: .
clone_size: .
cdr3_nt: TGCGCCAGCAGTGACCCGGGAAATCACGAGCAGTACTTC
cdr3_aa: CASSDPGNHEQYF

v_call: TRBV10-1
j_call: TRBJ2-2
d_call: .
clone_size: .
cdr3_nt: TGCGCCAGCAAGACTGACACCGGGGAGCTGTTTTTT
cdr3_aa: CASKTDTGELFF

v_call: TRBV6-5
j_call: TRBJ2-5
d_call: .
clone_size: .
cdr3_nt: TGTGCCAGCAGTTACACGGACTGGGGAGGCGAGACCCAGTACTTC
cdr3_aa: CASSYTDWGGETQYF

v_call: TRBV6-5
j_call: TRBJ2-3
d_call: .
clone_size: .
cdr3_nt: TGTGCCAGCAGCCCTATTCTCGGGACGGCTAAGTATTTT
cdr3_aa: CASSPILGTAKYF

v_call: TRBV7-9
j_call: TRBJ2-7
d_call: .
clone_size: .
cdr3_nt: TGTGCCAGCAGCCCGGGGAACACCCTCTACGAGCAGTACTTC
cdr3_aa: CASSPGNTLYEQYF

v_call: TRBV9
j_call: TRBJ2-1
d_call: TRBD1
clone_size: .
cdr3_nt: TGTGCCAGCAGCCCTGGGACAGGGGGGCTCGAGCAGTTCTTC
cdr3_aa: CASSPGTGGLEQFF

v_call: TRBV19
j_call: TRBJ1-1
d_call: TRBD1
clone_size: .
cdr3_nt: TGTGCCAGTAGGGGGACAGGCGGACCTGAAGCTTTCTTT
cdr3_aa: CASRGTGGPEAFF

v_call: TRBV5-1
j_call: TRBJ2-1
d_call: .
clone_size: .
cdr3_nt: TGCGCCAGCAGCTTCTCTAGCCTAGCCTCCTACAATGAGCAGTTCTTC
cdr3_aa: CASSFSSLASYNEQFF

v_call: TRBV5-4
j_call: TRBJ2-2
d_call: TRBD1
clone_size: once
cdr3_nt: TGTGCCAGCAGCTTATCGGACAGGGTTGACGGGGAGCTGTTTTTT
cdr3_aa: CASSLSDRVDGELFF

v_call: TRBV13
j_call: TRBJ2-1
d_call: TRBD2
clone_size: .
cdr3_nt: TGTGCCAGCAGCTTAGCTGGCGGGAGACTCAATGAGCAGTTCTTC
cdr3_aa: CASSLAGGRLNEQFF

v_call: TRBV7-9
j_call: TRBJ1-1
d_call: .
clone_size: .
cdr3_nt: TGTGCCAGCAGCTTAGAACGGGGGGACACTGAAGCTTTCTTT
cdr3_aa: CASSLERGDTEAFF

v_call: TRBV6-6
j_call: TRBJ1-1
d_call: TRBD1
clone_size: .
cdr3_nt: TGTGCCAGCAGCCCGGGACAGCTCCTAGGAGCTGAAGCTTTCTTT
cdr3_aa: CASSPGQLLGAEAFF

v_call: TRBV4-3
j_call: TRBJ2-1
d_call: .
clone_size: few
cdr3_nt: TGCGCCAGCAGCCCCTCTGACTCCCACAATGAGCAGTTCTTC
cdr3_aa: CASSPSDSHNEQFF

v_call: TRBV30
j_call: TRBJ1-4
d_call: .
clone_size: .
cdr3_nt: TGTGTCTCGAGAACAAGGGGACGGGATCCGGCTAATGAAAAACTGTTTTTT
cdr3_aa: CVSRTRGRDPANEKLFF

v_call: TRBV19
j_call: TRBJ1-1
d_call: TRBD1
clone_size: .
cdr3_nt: TGTGCCAGTAGTTTTTCGGACAGGAGAAACACTGAAGCTTTCTTT
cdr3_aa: CASSFSDRRNTEAFF

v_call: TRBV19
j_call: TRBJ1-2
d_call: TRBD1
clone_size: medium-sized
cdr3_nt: TGTGCCAGTAGTGAAGGGGGCGGCTATGGCTACACCTTC
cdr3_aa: CASSEGGGYGYTF

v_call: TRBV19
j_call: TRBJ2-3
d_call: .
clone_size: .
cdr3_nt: TGTGCCAGTAGTATCGGGCGGGCCTATAGCACAGATACGCAGTATTTT
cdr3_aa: CASSIGRAYSTDTQYF

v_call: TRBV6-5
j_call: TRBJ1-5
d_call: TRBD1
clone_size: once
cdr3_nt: TGTGCCAGCAGAAGACAGGGCAGCAATCAGCCCCAGCATTTT
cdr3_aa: CASRRQGSNQPQHF

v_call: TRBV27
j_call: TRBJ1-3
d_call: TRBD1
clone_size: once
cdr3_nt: TGTGCCAGCAGTTTATCGGGACAGGTATCCGGAAACACCATATATTTT
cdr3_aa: CASSLSGQVSGNTIYF

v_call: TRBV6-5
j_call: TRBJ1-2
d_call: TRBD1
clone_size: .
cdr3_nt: TGTGCCAGCAGTTACGCCGGGACAGCATTTGGCTACACCTTC
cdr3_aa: CASSYAGTAFGYTF

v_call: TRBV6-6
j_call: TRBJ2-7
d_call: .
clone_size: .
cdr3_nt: TGTGCCAGCACCGGGCCCTTACCCGAGGGGGAGCAGTACTTC
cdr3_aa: CASTGPLPEGEQYF

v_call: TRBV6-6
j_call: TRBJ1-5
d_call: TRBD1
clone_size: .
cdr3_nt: TGTGCCAGCAGTCCCCGGGACAGGGGGAGCAATCAGCCCCAGCATTTT
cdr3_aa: CASSPRDRGSNQPQHF